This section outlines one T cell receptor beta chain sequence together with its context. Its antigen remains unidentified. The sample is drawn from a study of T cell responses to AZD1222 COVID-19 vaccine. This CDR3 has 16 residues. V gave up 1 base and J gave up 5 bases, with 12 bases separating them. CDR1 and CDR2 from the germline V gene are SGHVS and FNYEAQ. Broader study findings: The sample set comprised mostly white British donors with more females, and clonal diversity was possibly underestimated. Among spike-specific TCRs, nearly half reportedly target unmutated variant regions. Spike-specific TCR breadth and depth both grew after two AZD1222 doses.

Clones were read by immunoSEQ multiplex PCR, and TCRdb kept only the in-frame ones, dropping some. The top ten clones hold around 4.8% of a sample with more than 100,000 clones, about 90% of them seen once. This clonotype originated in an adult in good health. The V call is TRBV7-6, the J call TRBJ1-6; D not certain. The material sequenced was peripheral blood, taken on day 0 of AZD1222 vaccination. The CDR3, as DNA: TGTGCCAGCAGCTTAGTCCCTACACGAGATAATTCACCCCTCCACTTT. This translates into CASSLVPTRDNSPLHF.